Below, 3 T cell receptor beta chains from the same sample are listed, as sequenced in a study of T-cell reconstitution after alpha-beta-depleted transplantation in children. This sample's TCRbeta library carried unique molecular identifier barcodes. TCRdb passed the PCR reads through MiXCR, listing each CDR3 protein once. The table records about 830,000 distinct CDR3 sequences, approximately 15% of them present only once. The sequenced sample was PBMCs, mostly from graft donor cells, obtained 360 days after TCRalphabeta/CD19-depleted stem cell transplant. Receptors were obtained from a male patient aged 10 to 17 who had a stem cell transplant for acute lymphoblastic leukemia, so the T cells may come from the graft donor.

The sample holds one count of this clonotype. The chain joins TRBV20-1 to TRBJ2-7; no clear D gene. This CDR3 contains 13 residues. V lost 0 bases, J lost 1 base, and 7 bases lay in between. CDR1 is DFQATT, CDR2 SNEGSKA, per germline (reference sequence). The chain's CDR3 is CSARDSHSYEQYF. Here the CDR3 DNA reads TGCAGTGCTAGAGATTCGCATTCCTACGAGCAGTACTTC.

V usage is TRBV21-1 and J usage is TRBJ2-1; the table's D call TRBD2 went unverified against the DNA. TRBV21-1 is listed as a pseudogene. This CDR3 has 17 amino acids. The CDR3 DNA follows: TGTGCCAGCAGCAAGGGGAGGAAGCGGAGCTCCTACAATGAGCAGTTCTTC. This sequence encodes CASSKGRKRSSYNEQFF.

This clonotype came up a few times. Here the CDR3 reads CASTLALAGYEQYF. CDR3 coding DNA: TGTGCCAGCACCCTCGCACTAGCGGGCTACGAGCAGTACTTC. V and J are TRBV11-2 and TRBJ2-7; 9 nucleotides agree with TRBD2. The CDR3 totals 14 residues. V was clipped by 7 bases and J by 3 bases; unmatched bases: 7. Germline CDR1 reads SGHAT; CDR2 reads FQNNGV.